This T cell receptor (beta chain) was documented in a study of blood T cell repertoires in COVID-19. As for the study in general: Researchers got acute and convalescent COVID-19 samples from the United States, Italy and Spain. Sample material is recorded as cDNA or gDNA derived from T cells, B-cell-depleted T cells, or PBMCs.

As processed by the authors: Scientists estimated how many nucleated cells there were by amplifying reference gene primers. The protocol was immunoSEQ multiplex PCR, while the TCRdb copy is restricted to in-frame clones and leaves out a portion. V and J calls and clone size are as listed in that table; D and trimming were resolved from the DNA. The sample records about 370,000 clones, around 87% being singletons. The Seattle site enrolled patients during active infection and followed them longitudinally. What was sequenced was peripheral blood. The TCR originated in a woman in her 30s with COVID-19, enrolled during active disease.

The CDR3: CATYGGYTGELFF. Here the CDR3 DNA reads TGTGCCACCTACGGGGGGTACACCGGGGAGCTGTTTTTT. The chain joins TRBV27 to TRBJ2-2, with 7 bases identical to TRBD2. Germline-derived CDR1 and CDR2 are MNHEY and SMNVEV (reference sequence). Trimming cost V 10 bases and J 3 bases; bases outside gene matches: 5. This CDR3 region has 13 residues.